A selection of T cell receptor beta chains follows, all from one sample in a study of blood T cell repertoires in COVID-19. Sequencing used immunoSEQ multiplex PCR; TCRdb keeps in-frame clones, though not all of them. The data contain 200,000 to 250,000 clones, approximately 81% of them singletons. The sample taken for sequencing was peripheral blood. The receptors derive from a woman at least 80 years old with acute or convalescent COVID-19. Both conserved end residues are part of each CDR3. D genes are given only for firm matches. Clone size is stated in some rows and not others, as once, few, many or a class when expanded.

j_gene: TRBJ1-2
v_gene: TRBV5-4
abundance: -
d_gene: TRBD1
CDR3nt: TGTGCCAGCAGCCCAGGGACAGCTAACTATGGCTACACCTTC
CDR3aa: CASSPGTANYGYTF

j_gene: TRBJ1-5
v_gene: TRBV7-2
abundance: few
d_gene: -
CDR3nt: TGTGCCAGCAGCTCAGGGGACGGGCGGCCCCAGCATTTT
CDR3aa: CASSSGDGRPQHF

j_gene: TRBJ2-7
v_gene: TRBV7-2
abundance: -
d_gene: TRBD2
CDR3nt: TGTGCCAGCAGCTTTGAGCGGGGATTCTACGAGCAGTACTTC
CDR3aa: CASSFERGFYEQYF

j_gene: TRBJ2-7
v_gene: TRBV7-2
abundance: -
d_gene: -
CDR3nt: TGTGCCAGCAGCTTCGGCGGCCCCTACGAGCAGTACTTC
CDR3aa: CASSFGGPYEQYF

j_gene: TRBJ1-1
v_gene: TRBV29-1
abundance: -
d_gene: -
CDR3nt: TGCAGCGTTGAATACGTGACAGGTAACACTGAAGCTTTCTTT
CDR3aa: CSVEYVTGNTEAFF

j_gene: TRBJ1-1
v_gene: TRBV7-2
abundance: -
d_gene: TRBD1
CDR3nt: TGTGCCAGCAGCCCATACAGGGGGCGAATCTCTGAAGCTTTCTTT
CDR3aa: CASSPYRGRISEAFF

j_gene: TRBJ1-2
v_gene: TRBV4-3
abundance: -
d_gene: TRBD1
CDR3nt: TGCGCCAGCAGCCTAAGCACAGGGGAGGCCTATGGCTACACCTTC
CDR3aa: CASSLSTGEAYGYTF

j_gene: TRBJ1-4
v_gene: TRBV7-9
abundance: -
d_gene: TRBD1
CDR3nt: TGTGCCAGCAGCTTAGGCCGGACAGGGGTGGATGAAAAACTGTTTTTT
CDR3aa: CASSLGRTGVDEKLFF

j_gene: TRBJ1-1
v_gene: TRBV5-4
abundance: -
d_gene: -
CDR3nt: TGTGCCAGCAGCCCGGGGGAGGTATTAACTGAAGCTTTCTTT
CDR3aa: CASSPGEVLTEAFF

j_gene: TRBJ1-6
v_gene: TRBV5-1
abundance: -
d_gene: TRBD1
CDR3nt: TGCGCCAGCAGCCCCGGACAGGATAATTCACCCCTCCACTTT
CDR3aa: CASSPGQDNSPLHF

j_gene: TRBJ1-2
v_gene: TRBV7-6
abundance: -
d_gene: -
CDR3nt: TGTGCCAGCAGCCCAGATGGAGGGTTGGCATATGGCTACACCTTC
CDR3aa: CASSPDGGLAYGYTF

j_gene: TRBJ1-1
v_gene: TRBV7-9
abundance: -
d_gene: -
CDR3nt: TGTGCCAGCAGCCTGGGACAACAGAACACTGAAGCTTTCTTT
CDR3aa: CASSLGQQNTEAFF

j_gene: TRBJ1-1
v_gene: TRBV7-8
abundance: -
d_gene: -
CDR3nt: TGTGCCAGCAGCTTAAGGGGGTTTGAAGCTTTCTTT
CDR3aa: CASSLRGFEAFF

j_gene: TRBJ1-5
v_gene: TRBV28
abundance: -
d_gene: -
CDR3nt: TGTGCCAGCGGTCGGGGGGTACTCAATCAGCCCCAGCATTTT
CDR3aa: CASGRGVLNQPQHF

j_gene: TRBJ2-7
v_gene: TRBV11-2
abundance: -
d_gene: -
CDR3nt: TGTGCCACCGGCCTAGCCTACGAGCAGTACTTC
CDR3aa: CATGLAYEQYF

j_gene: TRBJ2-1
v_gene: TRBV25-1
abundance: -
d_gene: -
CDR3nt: TGTGCCAGCAGGGGAGAGGACAGAAATGAGCAGTTCTTC
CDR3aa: CASRGEDRNEQFF

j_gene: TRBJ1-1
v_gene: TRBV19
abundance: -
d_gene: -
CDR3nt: TGTGCCAGTACCTTTGGGGGGGATGTGACTGAAGCTTTCTTT
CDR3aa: CASTFGGDVTEAFF

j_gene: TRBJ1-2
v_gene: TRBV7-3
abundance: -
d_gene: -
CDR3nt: TGTGCCAGCAGCCAAGGCGGCGCGGGCTCTAACTATGGCTACACCTTC
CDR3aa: CASSQGGAGSNYGYTF

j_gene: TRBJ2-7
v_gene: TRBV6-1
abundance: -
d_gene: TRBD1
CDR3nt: TGTGCCAGCAGTGAACCCGGGACAGGGACGTACGAGCAGTACTTC
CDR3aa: CASSEPGTGTYEQYF

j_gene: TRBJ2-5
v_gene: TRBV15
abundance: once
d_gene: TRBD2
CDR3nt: TGTGCCACCAGCAAGCTACTAGCGGGACAGGAGACCCAGTACTTC
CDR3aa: CATSKLLAGQETQYF

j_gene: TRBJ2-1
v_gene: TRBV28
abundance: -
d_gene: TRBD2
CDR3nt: TGTGCCAGCAGTTCGTACACTAGCGGAAACTTCAATGAGCAGTTCTTC
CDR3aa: CASSSYTSGNFNEQFF

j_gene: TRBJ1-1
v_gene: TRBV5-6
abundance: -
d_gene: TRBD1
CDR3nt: TGTGCCAGCAGCTGGTTGACAGGGGGAAACACTGAAGCTTTCTTT
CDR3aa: CASSWLTGGNTEAFF

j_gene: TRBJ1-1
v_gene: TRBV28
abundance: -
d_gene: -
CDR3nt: TGTGCCAGCAGTCCCTACAGGGAAAGCACTGAAGCTTTCTTT
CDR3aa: CASSPYRESTEAFF

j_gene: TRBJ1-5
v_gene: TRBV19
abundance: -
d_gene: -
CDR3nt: TGTGCCAGTAGTGTCCTCGATCAGCCCCAGCATTTT
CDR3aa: CASSVLDQPQHF

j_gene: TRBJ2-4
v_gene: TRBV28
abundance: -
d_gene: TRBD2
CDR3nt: TGTGCCAGCTCCCCCCGGCTAGCGGGGGTCCCTGACTTC
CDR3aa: CASSPRLAGVPDF

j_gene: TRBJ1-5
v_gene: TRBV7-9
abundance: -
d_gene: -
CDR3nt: TGTGCCAGACTACGGGCGCTTCGTAAGGGGTGCAATCAGCCCCAGCATTTT
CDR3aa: CARLRALRKGCNQPQHF

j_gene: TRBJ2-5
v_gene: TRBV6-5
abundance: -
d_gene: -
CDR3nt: TGTGCCAGCAGTACGGGGGAGCGGGAGACCCAGTACTTC
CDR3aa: CASSTGERETQYF

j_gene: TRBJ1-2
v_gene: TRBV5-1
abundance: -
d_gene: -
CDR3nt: TGCGCCAGCAGCTTGGACGGCGGCGCCTATGGCTACACCTTC
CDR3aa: CASSLDGGAYGYTF

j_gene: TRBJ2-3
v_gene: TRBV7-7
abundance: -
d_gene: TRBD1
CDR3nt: TGTGCTAGCAGCCTAGGGACAGGACCGGGTACGCAGTATTTT
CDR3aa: CASSLGTGPGTQYF

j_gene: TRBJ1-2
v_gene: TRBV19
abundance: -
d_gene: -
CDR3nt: TGTGCCAGTAGTATAGTCGACAGCAACTATGGCTACACCTTC
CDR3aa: CASSIVDSNYGYTF

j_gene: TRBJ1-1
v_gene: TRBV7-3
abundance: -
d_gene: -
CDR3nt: TGTGCCAGCAGCTCCCTCGGGGGTGAAGCTTTCTTT
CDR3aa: CASSSLGGEAFF

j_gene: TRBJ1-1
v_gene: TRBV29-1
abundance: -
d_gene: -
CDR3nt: TGCAGCGGGGCTTACGCGTTGAACACTGAAGCTTTCTTT
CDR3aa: CSGAYALNTEAFF

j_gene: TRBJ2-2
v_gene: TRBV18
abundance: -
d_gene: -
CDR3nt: TGTGCCAGCTCACCCCTACCCAGCGGTAACACCGGGGAGCTGTTTTTT
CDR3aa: CASSPLPSGNTGELFF

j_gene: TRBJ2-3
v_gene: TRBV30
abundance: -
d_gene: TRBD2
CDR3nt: TGTGCCTGGAGGGGACTAGCGGGCACAGATACGCAGTATTTT
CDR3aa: CAWRGLAGTDTQYF

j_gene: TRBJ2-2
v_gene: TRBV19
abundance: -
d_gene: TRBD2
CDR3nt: TGTGCCAGTAGGTGGGGACTAGCGGGAGCTGACGGGGAGCTGTTTTTT
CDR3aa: CASRWGLAGADGELFF

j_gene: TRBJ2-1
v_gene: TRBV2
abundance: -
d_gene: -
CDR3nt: TGTGCCAGCAGCCCCGGGACCCGGAGGGACAATGAGCAGTTCTTC
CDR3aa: CASSPGTRRDNEQFF

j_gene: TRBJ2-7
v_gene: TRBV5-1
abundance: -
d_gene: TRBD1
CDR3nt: TGCGCCAGCAGCGTGTCAACAGGGGGCCAGCAGTACTTC
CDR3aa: CASSVSTGGQQYF

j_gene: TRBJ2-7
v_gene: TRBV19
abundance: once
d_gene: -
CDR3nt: TGTGCCAGTAGTCCAGGACACAACTCCTACGAGCAGTACTTC
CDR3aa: CASSPGHNSYEQYF

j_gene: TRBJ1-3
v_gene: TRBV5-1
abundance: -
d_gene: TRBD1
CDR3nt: TGCGCCAGCAGCCTCTTGCAGGGGGTTTCTGGAAACACCATATATTTT
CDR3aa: CASSLLQGVSGNTIYF

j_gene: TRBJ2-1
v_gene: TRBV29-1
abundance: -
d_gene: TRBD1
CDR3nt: TGCAGCGTCGGGACAGCCGAGCAGTTCTTC
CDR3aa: CSVGTAEQFF

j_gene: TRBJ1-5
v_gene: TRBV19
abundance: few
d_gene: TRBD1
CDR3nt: TGTGCCAGTTACCAAGGGGGCAGCTATCAGCCCCAGCATTTT
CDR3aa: CASYQGGSYQPQHF

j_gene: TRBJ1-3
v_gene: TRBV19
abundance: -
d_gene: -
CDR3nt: TGTGCCAGTAGTAGCAGGGTTAGTCAGAACACCATATATTTT
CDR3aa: CASSSRVSQNTIYF

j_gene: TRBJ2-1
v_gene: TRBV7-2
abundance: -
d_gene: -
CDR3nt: TGTGCCAGCAGCTTAGCGGGGGGGCGGCGCGAGCAGTTCTTC
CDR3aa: CASSLAGGRREQFF

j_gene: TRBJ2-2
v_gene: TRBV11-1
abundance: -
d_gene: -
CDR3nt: TGTGCCAGCAGCTTATTTGGGGCGGACGGGGAGCTGTTTTTT
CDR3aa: CASSLFGADGELFF

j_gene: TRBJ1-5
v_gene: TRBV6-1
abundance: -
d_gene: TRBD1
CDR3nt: TGTGCCAGCAGTGAACTACAGGGGGCGGTTGGTCAGCCCCAGCATTTT
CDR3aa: CASSELQGAVGQPQHF

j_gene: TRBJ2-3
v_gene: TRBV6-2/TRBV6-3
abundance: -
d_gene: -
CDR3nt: TGTGCCAGCAGTTCCCTAGTAGAGGGGGGGCTCGCAGATACGCAGTATTTT
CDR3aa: CASSSLVEGGLADTQYF